The rows below give T cell receptor beta chains drawn from one sample of a study of shared clonotypes between healthy human individuals. TCRdb's table, derived via immunoSEQ multiplex PCR, lists solely in-frame clones and lacks some. The sample yields roughly 2.5 million clones, around 94% seen once. Input material: naive CD4+ T cells sorted from blood. The receptors here all came from a young man in good health. Each CDR3 is given with its conserved first and last residue. A D gene is named only where the DNA matches it firmly. Clone size is given for some rows only: seen once, a few or many times, or a class if the clone is expanded.

clone size	J gene	D gene	V gene	CDR3 DNA	CDR3 protein
.	TRBJ1-3	.	TRBV10-3	TGTGCCATCGGGGGAGACCCCATATATTTT	CAIGGDPIYF
.	TRBJ1-2	.	TRBV5-1	TGCGCCAGCAGCCTCCCGACAGGACTAAACTATGGCTACACCTTC	CASSLPTGLNYGYTF
.	TRBJ2-2	TRBD1	TRBV2	TGTGCCAGCACGGGACAGGGAGGCACCGGGGAGCTGTTTTTT	CASTGQGGTGELFF
.	TRBJ1-2	.	TRBV9	TGTGCCAGCAGCGTAAGCTCGGACAGCGACTATGGCTACACCTTC	CASSVSSDSDYGYTF
.	TRBJ2-1	.	TRBV11-2	TGTGCCAGCAGCCAACTTAAAGGGGTGGAACCGGAGCAGTTCTTC	CASSQLKGVEPEQFF
.	TRBJ1-4	.	TRBV5-6	TGTGCCAGCAGCTTGGTTGCAGGGACAACTAATGAAAAACTGTTTTTT	CASSLVAGTTNEKLFF
.	TRBJ1-6	.	TRBV2	TGTGCCAGCAGTGATTCCCGGGGGAATAATTCACCCCTCCACTTT	CASSDSRGNNSPLHF
.	TRBJ2-5	.	TRBV7-3	TGTGCCAGCAGCGCGACCGGACAGAGACGGGAGACCCAGTACTTC	CASSATGQRRETQYF
.	TRBJ2-5	.	TRBV2	TGTGCCAGCAGTGACGAAGAGACCCAGTACTTC	CASSDEETQYF
.	TRBJ2-1	TRBD2	TRBV5-1	TGCGCCAGCAGCCCCGGACTAGCGGGGGTAAGAGAGCAGTTCTTC	CASSPGLAGVREQFF
once	TRBJ2-1	TRBD1	TRBV2	TGTGCCAGCAGTGAAAGGGACAGGGGCCATGAGCAGTTCTTC	CASSERDRGHEQFF
.	TRBJ1-2	.	TRBV6-1	TGTGCCAGCGGTGTCGCAGCCCCTAGATATGGCTACACCTTC	CASGVAAPRYGYTF